The clone carrying this T cell receptor beta chain was counted ten times or more. Amplified TCR beta CDR3 regions derived from RNA transcripts. RT-PCR in the first round (using the HTBI primer set) targeted the TCR CDR3. TCRdb re-called the multiplex PCR reads through MiXCR, storing one row per CDR3 protein. The sample contains around 300,000 distinct CDR3 sequences, approximately 13% of which appear only once. This specimen belongs to a study of T cells in Graves' hyperthyroidism and ophthalmopathy. Trimming took 4 bases from V and 0 from J, leaving 12 bases between them. The CDR3 is 15 residues long. Germline V gives CDR1 SGHRS, CDR2 YFSETQ. Patients aged 18 to 65 had newly diagnosed hyperthyroidism that had lasted under 2 months.

The receptor was isolated from a woman aged 40 to 50 with Graves' hyperthyroidism. This chain connects TRBV5-1 to TRBJ2-3; D may correspond to TRBD1 or TRBD2 (5 bases each). Sequenced: blood. The CDR3 sequence is CASSQGRGSTDTQYF. The CDR3 coding sequence is TGCGCCAGCAGCCAGGGCCGCGGGAGCACAGATACGCAGTATTTT. Full variable domain (remainder filled in from reference TRBV5-1 and TRBJ2-3): KAGVTQTPRYLIKTRGQQVTLSCSPISGHRSVSWYQQTPGQGLQFLFEYFSETQRNKGNFPGRFSGRQFSNSRSEMNVSTLELGDSALYLCASSQGRGSTDTQYFGPGTRLTVL.